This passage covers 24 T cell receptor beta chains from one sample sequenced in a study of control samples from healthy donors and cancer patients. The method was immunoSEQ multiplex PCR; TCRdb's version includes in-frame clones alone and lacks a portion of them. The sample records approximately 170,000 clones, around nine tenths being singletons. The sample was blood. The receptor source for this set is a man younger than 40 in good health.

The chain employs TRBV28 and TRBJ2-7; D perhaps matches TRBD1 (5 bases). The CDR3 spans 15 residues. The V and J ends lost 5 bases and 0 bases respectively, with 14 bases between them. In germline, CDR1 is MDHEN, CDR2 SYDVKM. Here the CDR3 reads CASSPGPESSYEQYF. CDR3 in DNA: TGTGCCAGCAGTCCAGGGCCCGAGAGCTCCTACGAGCAGTACTTC.

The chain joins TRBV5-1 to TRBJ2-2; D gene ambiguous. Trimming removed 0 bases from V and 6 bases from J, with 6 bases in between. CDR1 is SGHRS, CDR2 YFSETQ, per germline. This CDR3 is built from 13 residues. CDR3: CASSLGWAGELFF. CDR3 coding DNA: TGCGCCAGCAGCTTGGGATGGGCCGGGGAGCTGTTTTTT.

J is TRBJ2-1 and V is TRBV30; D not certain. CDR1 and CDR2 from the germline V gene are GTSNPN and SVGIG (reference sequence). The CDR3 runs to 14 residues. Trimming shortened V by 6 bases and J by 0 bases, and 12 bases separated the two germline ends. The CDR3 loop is CACLTQSSYNEQFF. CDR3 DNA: TGTGCCTGTTTGACTCAGAGCTCCTACAATGAGCAGTTCTTC.

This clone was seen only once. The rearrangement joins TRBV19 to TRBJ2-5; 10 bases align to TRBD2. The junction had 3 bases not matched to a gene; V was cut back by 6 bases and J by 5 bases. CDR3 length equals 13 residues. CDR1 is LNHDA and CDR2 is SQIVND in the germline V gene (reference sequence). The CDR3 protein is CASRRLAGETQYF. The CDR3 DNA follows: TGTGCCAGTAGGCGACTAGCGGGCGAGACCCAGTACTTC.

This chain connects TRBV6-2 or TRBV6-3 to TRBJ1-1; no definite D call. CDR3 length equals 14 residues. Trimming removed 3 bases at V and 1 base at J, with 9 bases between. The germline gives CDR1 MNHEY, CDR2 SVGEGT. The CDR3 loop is CASSYRQKNTEAFF. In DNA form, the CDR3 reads TGTGCCAGCAGTTATCGTCAGAAGAACACTGAAGCTTTCTTT.

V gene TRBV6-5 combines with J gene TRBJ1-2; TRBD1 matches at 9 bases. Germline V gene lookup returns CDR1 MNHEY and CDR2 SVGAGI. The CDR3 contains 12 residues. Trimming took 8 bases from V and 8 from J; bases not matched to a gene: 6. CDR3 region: CASRTGDHGYTF. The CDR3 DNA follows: TGTGCCAGCCGGACAGGGGACCACGGCTACACCTTC.

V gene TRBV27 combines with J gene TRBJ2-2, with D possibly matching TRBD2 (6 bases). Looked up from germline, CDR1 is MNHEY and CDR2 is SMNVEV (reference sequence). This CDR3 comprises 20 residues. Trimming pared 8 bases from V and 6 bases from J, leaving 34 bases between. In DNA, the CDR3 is TGTGCCAGCCTTCCCCGCGCGGGGCTAACCTTCCGCGCGGTGTCCGGGGAGCTGTTTTTT. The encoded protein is CASLPRAGLTFRAVSGELFF.

Here the CDR3 reads CASSPGAYTEAFF. DNA of the CDR3: TGTGCCAGCTCACCAGGGGCGTACACTGAAGCTTTCTTT. The chain recombines TRBV18 with TRBJ1-1; tentative D call: TRBD1 (5 bases). The length of the CDR3 is 13 residues. Germline V lookup: CDR1 KGHSH, CDR2 LQKENI. V lost 2 bases and J lost 3, with 7 bases in between.

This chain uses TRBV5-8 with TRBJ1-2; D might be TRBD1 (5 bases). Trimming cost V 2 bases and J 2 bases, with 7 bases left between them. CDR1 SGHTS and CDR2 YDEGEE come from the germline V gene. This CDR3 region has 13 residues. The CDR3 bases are TGTGCCAGCAGCTTTGGGGGGAACTATGGCTACACCTTC. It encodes CASSFGGNYGYTF. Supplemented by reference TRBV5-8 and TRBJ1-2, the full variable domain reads EAGVTQSPTHLIKTRGQQATLRCSPISGHTSVYWYQQALGLGLQFLLWYDEGEERNRGNFPPRFSGRQFPNYSSELNVNALELEDSALYLCASSFGGNYGYTFGSGTRLTVV.

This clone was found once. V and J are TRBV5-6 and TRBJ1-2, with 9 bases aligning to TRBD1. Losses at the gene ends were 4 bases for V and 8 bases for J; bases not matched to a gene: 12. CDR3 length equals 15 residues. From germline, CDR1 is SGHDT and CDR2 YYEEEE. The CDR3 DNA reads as TGTGCCAGCAGCCCCCAACCCACAGGGGGCACCGGCTACACCTTC. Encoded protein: CASSPQPTGGTGYTF.

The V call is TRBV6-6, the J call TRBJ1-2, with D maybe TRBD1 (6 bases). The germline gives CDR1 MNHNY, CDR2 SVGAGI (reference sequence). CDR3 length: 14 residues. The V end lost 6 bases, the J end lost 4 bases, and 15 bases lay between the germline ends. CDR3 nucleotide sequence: TGTGCCAGCAGCATAGGCAGGGGCTTCTATGGCTACACCTTC. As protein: CASSIGRGFYGYTF.

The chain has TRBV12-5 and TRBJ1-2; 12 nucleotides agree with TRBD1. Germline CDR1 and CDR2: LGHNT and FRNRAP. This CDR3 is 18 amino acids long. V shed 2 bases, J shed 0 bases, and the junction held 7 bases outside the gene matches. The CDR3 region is CASGLTRDRGPPNYGYTF. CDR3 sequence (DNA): TGTGCTAGTGGTTTGACGAGGGACAGGGGGCCGCCTAACTATGGCTACACCTTC.

CDR3 amino acids: CASSLDRTRGTGGLYGYTF. The CDR3 bases are TGTGCCAGCAGCTTAGATCGGACAAGAGGGACAGGGGGCCTCTATGGCTACACCTTC. The gene calls are TRBV11-3 and TRBJ1-2; TRBD1 matches at 12 bases. Germline V lookup: CDR1 SGHNT, CDR2 YENEEA. V dropped 0 bases and J dropped 4; count of bases not matched to a gene: 12. The CDR3 is 19 residues long.

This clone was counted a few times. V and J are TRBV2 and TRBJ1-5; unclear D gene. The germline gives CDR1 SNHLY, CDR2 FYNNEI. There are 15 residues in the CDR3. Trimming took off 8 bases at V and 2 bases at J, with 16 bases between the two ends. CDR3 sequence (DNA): TGTGCCAGCGGGCTTCGCGGGATCGGCAATCAGCCCCAGCATTTT. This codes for CASGLRGIGNQPQHF. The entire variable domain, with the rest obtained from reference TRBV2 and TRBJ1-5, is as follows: EPEVTQTPSHQVTQMGQEVILRCVPISNHLYFYWYRQILGQKVEFLVSFYNNEISEKSEIFDDQFSVERPDGSNFTLKIRSTKLEDSAMYFCASGLRGIGNQPQHFGDGTRLSIL.

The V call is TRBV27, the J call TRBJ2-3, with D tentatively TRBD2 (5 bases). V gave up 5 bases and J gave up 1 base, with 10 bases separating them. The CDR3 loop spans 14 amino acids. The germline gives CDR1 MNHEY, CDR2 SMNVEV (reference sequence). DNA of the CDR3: TGTGCCAGCAGTGGTACAGCGGGCACAGATACGCAGTATTTT. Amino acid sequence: CASSGTAGTDTQYF.

DNA for the CDR3: TGTGCCAGCAGTTACCGTCTAGCGCAAGAGACCCAGTACTTC. Its protein is CASSYRLAQETQYF. The V call is TRBV6-2 or TRBV6-3, the J call TRBJ2-5; weak D call: TRBD2 (6 bases). There are 14 residues in the CDR3. Trimming took 2 bases from V and 2 from J, leaving 9 bases between them. CDR1 is MNHEY and CDR2 is SVGEGT in the germline V gene.

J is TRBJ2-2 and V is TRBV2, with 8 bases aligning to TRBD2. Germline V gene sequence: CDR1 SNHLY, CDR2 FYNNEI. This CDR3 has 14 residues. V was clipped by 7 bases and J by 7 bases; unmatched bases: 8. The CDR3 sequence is CASKREGLSGELFF. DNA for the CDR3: TGTGCCAGCAAACGGGAGGGCCTAAGCGGGGAGCTGTTTTTT.

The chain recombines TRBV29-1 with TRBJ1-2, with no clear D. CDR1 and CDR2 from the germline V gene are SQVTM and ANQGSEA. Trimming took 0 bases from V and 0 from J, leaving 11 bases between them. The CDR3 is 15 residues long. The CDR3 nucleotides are TGCAGCGTTGAAGATTACGAGGGTCCTAACTATGGCTACACCTTC. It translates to CSVEDYEGPNYGYTF.

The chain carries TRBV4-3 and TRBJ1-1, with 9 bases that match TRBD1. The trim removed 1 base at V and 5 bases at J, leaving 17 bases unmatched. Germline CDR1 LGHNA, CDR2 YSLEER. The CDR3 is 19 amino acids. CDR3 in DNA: TGCGCCAGCAGCCAAGTCCCCTGGGGCCTGGACAGGGGCGGAACTGAAGCTTTCTTT. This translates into CASSQVPWGLDRGGTEAFF.

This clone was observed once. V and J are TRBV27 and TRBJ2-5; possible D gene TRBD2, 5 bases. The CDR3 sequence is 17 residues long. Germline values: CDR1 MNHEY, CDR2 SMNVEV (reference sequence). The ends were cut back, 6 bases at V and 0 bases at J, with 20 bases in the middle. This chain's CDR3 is CASSPRGLPEYQETQYF. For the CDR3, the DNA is TGTGCCAGCAGCCCGAGAGGGCTGCCGGAGTACCAAGAGACCCAGTACTTC.

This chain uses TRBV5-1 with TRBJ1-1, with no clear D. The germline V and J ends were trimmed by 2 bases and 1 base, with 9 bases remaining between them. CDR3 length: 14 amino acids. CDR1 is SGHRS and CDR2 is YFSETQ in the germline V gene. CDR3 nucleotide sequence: TGCGCCAGCAGCTTAGGACGGAAGAACACTGAAGCTTTCTTT. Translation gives CASSLGRKNTEAFF.

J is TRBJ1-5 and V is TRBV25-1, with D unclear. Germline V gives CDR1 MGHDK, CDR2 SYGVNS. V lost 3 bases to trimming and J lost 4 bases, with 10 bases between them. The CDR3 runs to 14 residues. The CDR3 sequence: CASSDLRLNQPQHF. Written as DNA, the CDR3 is TGTGCCAGCAGTGATTTAAGGTTAAATCAGCCCCAGCATTTT.

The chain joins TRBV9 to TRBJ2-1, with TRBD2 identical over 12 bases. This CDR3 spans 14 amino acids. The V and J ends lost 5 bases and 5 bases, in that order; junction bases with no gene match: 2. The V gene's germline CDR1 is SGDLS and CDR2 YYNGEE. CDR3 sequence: CASSRLAGDNEQFF. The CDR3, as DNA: TGTGCCAGCAGTAGACTAGCGGGAGACAATGAGCAGTTCTTC. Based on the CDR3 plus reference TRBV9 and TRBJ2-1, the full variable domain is DSGVTQTPKHLITATGQRVTLRCSPRSGDLSVYWYQQSLDQGLQFLIQYYNGEERAKGNILERFSAQQFPDLHSELNLSSLELGDSALYFCASSRLAGDNEQFFGPGTRLTVL.

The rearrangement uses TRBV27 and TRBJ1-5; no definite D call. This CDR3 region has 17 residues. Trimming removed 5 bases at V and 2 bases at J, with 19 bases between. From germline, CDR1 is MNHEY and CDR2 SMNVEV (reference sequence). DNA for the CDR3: TGTGCCAGCAGTCCTTCTACCGGGAGCCGCGGCAATCAGCCCCAGCATTTT. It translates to CASSPSTGSRGNQPQHF.